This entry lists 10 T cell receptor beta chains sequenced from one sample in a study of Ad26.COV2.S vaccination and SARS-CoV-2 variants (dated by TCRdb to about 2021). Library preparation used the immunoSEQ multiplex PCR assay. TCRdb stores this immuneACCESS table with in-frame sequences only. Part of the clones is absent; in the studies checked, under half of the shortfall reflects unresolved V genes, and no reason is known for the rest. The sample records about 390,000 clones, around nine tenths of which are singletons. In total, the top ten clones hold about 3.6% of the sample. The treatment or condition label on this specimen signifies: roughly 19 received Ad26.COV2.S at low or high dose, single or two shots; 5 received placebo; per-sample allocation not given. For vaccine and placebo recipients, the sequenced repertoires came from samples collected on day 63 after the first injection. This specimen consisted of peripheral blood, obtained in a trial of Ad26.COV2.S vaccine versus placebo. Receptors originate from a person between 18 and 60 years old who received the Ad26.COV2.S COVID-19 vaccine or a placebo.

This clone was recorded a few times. The CDR3 loop is CASSDRGVNTEAFF. DNA of the CDR3: TGTGCCAGCAGCGACAGGGGTGTGAACACTGAAGCTTTCTTT. The chain has TRBV7-9 and TRBJ1-1; 8 bases fit TRBD1. J was trimmed by 0 bases and V by 5 bases; bases with no gene match: 2. Per the germline V gene, CDR1 is SEHNR and CDR2 is FQNEAQ (reference sequence). The CDR3 is made up of 14 amino acids.

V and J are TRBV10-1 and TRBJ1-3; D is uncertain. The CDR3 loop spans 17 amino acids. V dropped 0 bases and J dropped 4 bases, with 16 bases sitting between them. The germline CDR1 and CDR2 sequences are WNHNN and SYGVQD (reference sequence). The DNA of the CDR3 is TGCGCCAGCAGTGAGTCTCGATTCCGGCAGGACGGAAACACCATATATTTT. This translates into CASSESRFRQDGNTIYF.

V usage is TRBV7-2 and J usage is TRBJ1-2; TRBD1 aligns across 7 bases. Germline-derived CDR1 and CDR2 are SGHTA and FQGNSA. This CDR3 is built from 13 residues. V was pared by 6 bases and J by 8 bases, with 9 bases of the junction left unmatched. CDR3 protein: CASRPTGVRGYTF. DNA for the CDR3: TGTGCCAGCAGGCCTACAGGGGTTAGGGGCTACACCTTC.

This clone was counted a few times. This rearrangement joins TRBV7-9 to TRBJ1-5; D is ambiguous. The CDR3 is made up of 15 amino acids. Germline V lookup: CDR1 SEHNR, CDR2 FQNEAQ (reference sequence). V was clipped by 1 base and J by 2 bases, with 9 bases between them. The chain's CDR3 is CASSLEAVGNQPQHF. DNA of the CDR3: TGTGCCAGCAGCTTAGAGGCCGTGGGCAATCAGCCCCAGCATTTT.

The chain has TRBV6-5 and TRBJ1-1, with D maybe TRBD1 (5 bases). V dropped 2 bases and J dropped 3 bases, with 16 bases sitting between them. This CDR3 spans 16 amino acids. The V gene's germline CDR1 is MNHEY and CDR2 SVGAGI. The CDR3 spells CASSYRPTAGYTEAFF. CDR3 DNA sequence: TGTGCCAGCAGTTACCGCCCCACAGCAGGGTACACTGAAGCTTTCTTT.

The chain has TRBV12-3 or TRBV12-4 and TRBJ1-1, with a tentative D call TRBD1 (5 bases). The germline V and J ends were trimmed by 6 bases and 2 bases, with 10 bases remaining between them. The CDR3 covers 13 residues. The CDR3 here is CASRIDRNTEAFF. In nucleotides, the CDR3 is TGTGCCAGCAGGATAGACAGAAACACTGAAGCTTTCTTT.

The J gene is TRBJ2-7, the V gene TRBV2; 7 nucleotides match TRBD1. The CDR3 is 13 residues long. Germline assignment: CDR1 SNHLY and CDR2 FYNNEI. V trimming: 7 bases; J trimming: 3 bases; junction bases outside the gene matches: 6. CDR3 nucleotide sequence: TGTGCCAGCAAAGGGGACAGTCTCTACGAGCAGTACTTC. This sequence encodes CASKGDSLYEQYF.

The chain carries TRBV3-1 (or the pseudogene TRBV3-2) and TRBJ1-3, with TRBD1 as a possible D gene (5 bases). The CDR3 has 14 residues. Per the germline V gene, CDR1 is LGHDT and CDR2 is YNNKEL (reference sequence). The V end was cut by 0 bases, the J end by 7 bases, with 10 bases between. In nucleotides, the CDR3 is TGTGCCAGCAGCCAAGACAGGGTACGGAACACCATATATTTT. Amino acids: CASSQDRVRNTIYF.

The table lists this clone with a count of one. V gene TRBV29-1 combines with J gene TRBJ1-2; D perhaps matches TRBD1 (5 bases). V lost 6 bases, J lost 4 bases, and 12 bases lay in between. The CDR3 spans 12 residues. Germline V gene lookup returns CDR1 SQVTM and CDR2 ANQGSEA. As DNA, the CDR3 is TGCAGCGTCGAGGAGGGGAGCTATGGCTACACCTTC. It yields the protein CSVEEGSYGYTF. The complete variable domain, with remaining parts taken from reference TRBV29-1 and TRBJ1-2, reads SAVISQKPSRDICQRGTSLTIQCQVDSQVTMMFWYRQQPGQSLTLIATANQGSEATYESGFVIDKFPISRPNLTFSTLTVSNMSPEDSSIYLCSVEEGSYGYTFGSGTRLTVV.

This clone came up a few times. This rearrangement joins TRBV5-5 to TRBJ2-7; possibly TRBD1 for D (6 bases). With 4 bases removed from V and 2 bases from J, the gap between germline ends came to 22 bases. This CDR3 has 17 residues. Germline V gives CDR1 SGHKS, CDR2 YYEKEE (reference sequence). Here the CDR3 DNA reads TGTGCCAGCAGCCTGGCCGCCGGACAGCAATTCACCTACGAGCAGTACTTC. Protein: CASSLAAGQQFTYEQYF.